These 4 T cell receptor beta chains originate from one sample sequenced in a study of blood T cell repertoires in COVID-19. Measured with immunoSEQ multiplex PCR; TCRdb has only the in-frame clones, and not every one. This repertoire shows fewer than 200,000 clones, roughly 82% found once; its top ten account for over 7.5%. The sequenced sample consisted of peripheral blood. These receptors originate from a woman between 65 and 79 years old with acute or convalescent COVID-19.

The chain is built from TRBV9 and TRBJ1-3, with 9 bases aligning to TRBD1. The CDR3 is made up of 21 amino acids. After removal of 0 bases from V and 0 bases from J, the junction contained 16 bases not matched to a gene. Germline CDR1 SGDLS, CDR2 YYNGEE. CDR3 region: CASSVARKRTGVLGSGNTIYF. CDR3 coding DNA: TGTGCCAGCAGCGTAGCTCGAAAAAGGACAGGGGTCCTTGGCTCTGGAAACACCATATATTTT. The complete variable domain, with remaining parts taken from reference TRBV9 and TRBJ1-3, reads DSGVTQTPKHLITATGQRVTLRCSPRSGDLSVYWYQQSLDQGLQFLIQYYNGEERAKGNILERFSAQQFPDLHSELNLSSLELGDSALYFCASSVARKRTGVLGSGNTIYFGEGSWLTVV.

This clone was found once. The genes are TRBV6-2 or TRBV6-3 and TRBJ2-1; 8 positions match TRBD2. V was pared by 3 bases and J by 5 bases, with 9 bases of the junction left unmatched. The CDR3 has 16 residues. Germline V gene lookup returns CDR1 MNHEY and CDR2 SVGEGT. CDR3 residues: CASSYSFLAGNNEQFF. CDR3 coding DNA: TGTGCCAGCAGTTATTCCTTTCTAGCGGGCAACAATGAGCAGTTCTTC.

Many counts were recorded for this clone. The V call is TRBV10-1, the J call TRBJ2-2; no clear D. The ends were cut back, 10 bases at V and 2 bases at J, with 8 bases in the middle. Germline CDR1 WNHNN, CDR2 SYGVQD (reference sequence). The CDR3 spans 12 residues. CDR3 residues: CANRENTGELFF. The CDR3 DNA reads as TGCGCCAACCGAGAAAACACCGGGGAGCTGTTTTTT.

The chain combines TRBV19 with TRBJ2-4, with 8 nucleotides matching TRBD1. The V and J ends lost 5 bases and 2 bases, in that order; junction bases with no gene match: 8. The CDR3 has 16 residues. CDR1 LNHDA and CDR2 SQIVND come from the germline V gene (reference sequence). CDR3 region: CASSADRVVSKNIQYF. The CDR3 coding sequence is TGTGCCAGTAGTGCGGACAGGGTGGTTTCCAAAAACATTCAGTACTTC.